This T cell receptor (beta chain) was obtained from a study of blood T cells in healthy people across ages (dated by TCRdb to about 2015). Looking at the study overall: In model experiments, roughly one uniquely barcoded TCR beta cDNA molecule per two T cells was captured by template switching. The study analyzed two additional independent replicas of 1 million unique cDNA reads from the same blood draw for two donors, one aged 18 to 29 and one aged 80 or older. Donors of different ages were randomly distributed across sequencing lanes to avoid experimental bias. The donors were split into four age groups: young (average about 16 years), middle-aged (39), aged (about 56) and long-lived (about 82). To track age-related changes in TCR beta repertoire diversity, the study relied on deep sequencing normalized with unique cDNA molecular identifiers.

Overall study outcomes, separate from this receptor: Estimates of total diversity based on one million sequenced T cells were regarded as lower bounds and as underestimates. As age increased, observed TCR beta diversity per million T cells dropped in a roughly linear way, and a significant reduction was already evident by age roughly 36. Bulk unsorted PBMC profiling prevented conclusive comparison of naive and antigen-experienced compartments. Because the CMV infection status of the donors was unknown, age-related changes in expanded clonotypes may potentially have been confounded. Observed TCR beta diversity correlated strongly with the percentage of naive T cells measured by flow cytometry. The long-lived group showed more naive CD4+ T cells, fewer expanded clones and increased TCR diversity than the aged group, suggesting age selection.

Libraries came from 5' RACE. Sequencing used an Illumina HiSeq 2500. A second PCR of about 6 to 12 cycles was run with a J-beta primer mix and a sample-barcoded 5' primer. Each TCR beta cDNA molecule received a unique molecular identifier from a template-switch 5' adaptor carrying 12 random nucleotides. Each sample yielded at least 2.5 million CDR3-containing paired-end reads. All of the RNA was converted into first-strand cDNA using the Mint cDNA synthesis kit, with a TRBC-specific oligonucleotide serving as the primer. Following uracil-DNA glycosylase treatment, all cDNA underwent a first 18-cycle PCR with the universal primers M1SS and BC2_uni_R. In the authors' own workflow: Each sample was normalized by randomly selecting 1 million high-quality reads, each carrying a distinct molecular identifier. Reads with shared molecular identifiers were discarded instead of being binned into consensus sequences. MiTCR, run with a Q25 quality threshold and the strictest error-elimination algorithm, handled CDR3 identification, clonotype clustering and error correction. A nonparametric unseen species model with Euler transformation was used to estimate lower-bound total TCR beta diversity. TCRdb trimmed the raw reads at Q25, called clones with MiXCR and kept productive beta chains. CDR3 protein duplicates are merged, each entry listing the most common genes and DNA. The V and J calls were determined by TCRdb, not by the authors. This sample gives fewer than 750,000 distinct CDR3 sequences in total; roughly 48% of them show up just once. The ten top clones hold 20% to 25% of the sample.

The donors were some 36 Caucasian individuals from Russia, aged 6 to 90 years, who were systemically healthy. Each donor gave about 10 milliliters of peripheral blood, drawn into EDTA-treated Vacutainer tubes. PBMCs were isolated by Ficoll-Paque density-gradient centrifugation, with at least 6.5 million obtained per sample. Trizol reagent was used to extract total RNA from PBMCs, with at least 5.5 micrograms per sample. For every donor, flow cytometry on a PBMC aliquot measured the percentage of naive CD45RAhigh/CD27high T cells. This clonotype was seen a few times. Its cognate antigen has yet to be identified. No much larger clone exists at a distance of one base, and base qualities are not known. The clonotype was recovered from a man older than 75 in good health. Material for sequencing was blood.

The sequenced DNA is TGCAGTGCTAGAGTAGCGGGAGGGCCCGCGAAATACAATGAGCAGTTCTTC. Its protein reads: CSARVAGGPAKYNEQFF. The rearrangement combines TRBV20-1 with TRBJ2-1, with 11 bases in between that match TRBD2. Unmatched junction bases come to 9, with V trimmed by 1 base and J by 4 bases. The germline V gene (reference sequence) provides CDR1 DFQATT and CDR2 SNEGSKA. Counted from cysteine to phenylalanine, this CDR3 has 17 amino acids. Of the read, only the CDR3 DNA is kept; its 51 bases are in frame from base 1.